These 10 T cell receptor beta chains share one sample of origin, sequenced in a study of CXCR3-negative and CXCR3-positive naive CD8 T cells. The libraries of TRB cDNA were constructed through 5' RACE using UMI labels. Reprocessing the 5' RACE reads, TCRdb reports a single entry for every CDR3 protein and omits DNA. This sample's clone table lists about 40,000 distinct CDR3 sequences. Sequencing input: memory CD8+ T cells from blood. The receptor set was obtained from a human donor in good health. Some clones in this sample may be carry-over from other donors' samples.

The chain's CDR3 is CASSQDLLAGVSGELFF. The V and J genes are TRBV4-2 and TRBJ2-2; TCRdb indicates TRBD2, and absent DNA this call remains unverified. Germline V lookup: CDR1 LGHNA, CDR2 YNFKEQ. This CDR3 is 17 amino acids long.

V is TRBV14 and J is TRBJ2-1. CDR3 length: 13 amino acids. Germline assignment: CDR1 SGHDN and CDR2 FVKESK. CDR3 region: CASSQGFYNEQFF.

The CDR3 region is CATRARTSGYNEQFF. This chain connects TRBV7-8 to TRBJ2-1; the D gene TCRdb calls, TRBD2, cannot be checked with no DNA. Per germline, CDR1 SGHVS and CDR2 FQNEAQ. CDR3 size: 15 residues.

The V gene is TRBV6-8, the J gene TRBJ2-7; lacking DNA, the TRBD1 call made by TCRdb goes unchecked. Germline values: CDR1 MNHGY, CDR2 SAAAGT. There are 15 residues in the CDR3. CDR3 protein: CASSYGGANSYEQYF.

The chain carries TRBV24-1 and TRBJ2-7. This CDR3 region has 14 residues. CDR1 and CDR2 from the germline V gene are KGHDR and SFDVKD. CDR3 loop: CATSERGSTYEQYF.

The chain uses TRBV7-9 and TRBJ2-7; TCRdb names TRBD2, which stays unverified in the absence of DNA. Germline V gene lookup returns CDR1 SEHNR and CDR2 FQNEAQ (reference sequence). CDR3 length: 17 amino acids. This CDR3 is CASSPRGAGADTYEQYF.

The chain uses TRBV29-1 and TRBJ2-7; with no DNA, the TCRdb D assignment of TRBD1 cannot be verified. CDR3 length: 15 amino acids. The V gene's germline CDR1 is SQVTM and CDR2 ANQGSEA. The CDR3 sequence is CSVTYDSTTRYEQYF.

This chain connects TRBV28 to TRBJ2-5; the D gene TCRdb calls, TRBD1, cannot be checked with no DNA. The V gene's germline CDR1 is MDHEN and CDR2 SYDVKM. The CDR3 loop spans 14 amino acids. The CDR3 sequence is CASSLRGGGETQYF.

V is TRBV28 and J is TRBJ2-7; TCRdb's D call of TRBD1 is untestable without DNA. This CDR3 is 18 amino acids long. Germline V gene lookup returns CDR1 MDHEN and CDR2 SYDVKM. The CDR3 protein is CASSLVTGAQQISYEQYF.

The V call is TRBV5-1, the J call TRBJ2-3; TCRdb outputs TRBD1, but without DNA this stays unchecked. The CDR3 is 17 amino acids. Germline loops: CDR1 SGHRS, CDR2 YFSETQ. The CDR3 region is CASSSSDRGIVADTQYF. Full variable domain (missing parts from reference TRBV5-1 and TRBJ2-3): KAGVTQTPRYLIKTRGQQVTLSCSPISGHRSVSWYQQTPGQGLQFLFEYFSETQRNKGNFPGRFSGRQFSNSRSEMNVSTLELGDSALYLCASSSSDRGIVADTQYFGPGTRLTVL.